This TCR beta chain was sequenced for a study of response to subunit inactivated influenza vaccine. A single record per CDR3 protein comes from TCRdb applying MiXCR to the RT-PCR reads. Counted here are roughly 790,000 distinct CDR3 sequences, roughly 20% occurring once; the ten biggest clones make up around 9.6%. This clonotype was observed a handful of times. This sequence originates from a man in his forties or fifties who received an inactivated influenza vaccine. Material: PBMCs from blood, obtained more than 4 days after vaccination.

The CDR3: CASRELPTGIYGYTF. CDR3 coding DNA: TGTGCCAGCAGAGAACTCCCGACAGGGATCTATGGCTACACCTTC. The chain links TRBV6-1 to TRBJ1-2, with 7 bases matching TRBD1. Germline trimming cut 6 bases from V and 4 bases from J; bases unmatched to any gene: 11. The CDR3 spans 15 residues. Looked up from germline, CDR1 is MNHNS and CDR2 is SASEGT.